This T cell receptor beta chain is from a study of human T cells and chemical hapten exposure. Background on the study: The use of 2% DPC on approximately 2 cm by approximately 2 cm of upper inner arm skin constituted sensitization. Patients were mainly female, each with alopecia areata, totalis or universalis. General observations from the study: Expanded TCRs created a significantly greater count of big CDR3 similarity clusters than controls did. Donors had alopecia, so their immune response may differ from healthy people's.

Time point in this sample: patch test 3, about 24 weeks after DPC sensitization. Treatment meaning: therapeutic diphenylcyclopropenone sensitization with weekly scalp DPC. CDR1 is DFQATT and CDR2 is SNEGSKA in the germline V gene (reference sequence). V dropped 6 bases and J dropped 6 bases, with 23 bases sitting between them. CDR3 size: 16 residues. TCRdb independently ran MiXCR on the RACE reads; one entry per CDR3 protein. The sample consists of roughly 100,000 distinct CDR3 sequences, about 34% of them appearing once. Remarks on this clonotype: The antigen is undetermined.

This material consisted of whole blood, taken in connection with sensitization to the hapten diphenylcyclopropenone (DPC). V and J are TRBV20-1 and TRBJ1-4; a weak D match, TRBD1 (5 bases). This clonotype was obtained from a man in his forties with alopecia areata. Some clones in this sample may be carry-over from other donors' samples. The CDR3: CSAQTTWGGGDEKLFF. The CDR3 bases are TGCAGTGCCCAAACCACGTGGGGCGGCGGCGATGAAAAACTGTTTTTT.